The 32 T cell receptor beta chains below were found in one sample sequenced in a study of T cells in Graves' hyperthyroidism and ophthalmopathy. The investigators amplified TCR beta CDR3 regions from RNA transcripts. TCR CDR3 regions were first amplified by RT-PCR with HTBI primers. Using its own MiXCR run on the multiplex PCR reads, TCRdb lists one record per CDR3 protein. The table includes about 680,000 distinct CDR3 sequences, 35% detected once. The sequencing sample was made of blood. Source of these receptors: a woman in her thirties or forties with Graves' hyperthyroidism.

This clonotype was counted between two and nine times. CDR3 DNA sequence: TGTGCCAGCAGGGAGGGACAGGGGGTTCAGCCCCAGCATTTT. Protein product: CASREGQGVQPQHF. The rearrangement links TRBV6-1 to TRBJ1-5; 11 nucleotides line up with TRBD1. Trimming removed 6 bases from V and 6 bases from J; junction bases left unmatched: 4. The CDR3 loop spans 14 amino acids. The V gene's germline CDR1 is MNHNS and CDR2 SASEGT.

In this sample, this clonotype turned up once. CDR3 loop: CASSTPGTRSYEQFF. For the CDR3, the DNA is TGTGCCAGCAGTACCCCCGGGACTCGTTCCTACGAGCAGTTCTTC. The V gene is TRBV7-2, the J gene TRBJ2-7; a weak D match, TRBD2 (6 bases). The DNA end is a closer match to TRBJ2-1, so the J assignment may be wrong. Germline CDR1 and CDR2: SGHTA and FQGNSA. CDR3 length equals 15 residues.

Notes on this clonotype: The CDR3 carries no conserved terminal phenylalanine or tryptophan, so it likely arises from a read error. V and J are TRBV5-4 and TRBJ2-5; TRBD2 matches 11 bases. The V segment lost 4 bases and the J segment 4 bases; nucleotides outside the gene matches: 6. CDR3 length: 15 amino acids. CDR1 and CDR2 (germline): SGHNT, YYREEE (reference sequence). The CDR3 region has the DNA TGTGCCAGCAGCAGAGGAACTAGCGGGGGAGAGACCCAGTACCTC. This codes for CASSRGTSGGETQYL.

This clonotype was seen many times. This sequence joins TRBV29-1 and TRBJ1-2; D is unclear. The CDR3 extends over 14 amino acids. The germline gives CDR1 SQVTM, CDR2 ANQGSEA. V was cut by 0 bases and J by 8 bases, with 16 bases left in between. The CDR3: CSVEETRVMKGYTF. As DNA, the CDR3 is TGCAGCGTTGAAGAAACTAGGGTAATGAAAGGCTACACCTTC. Variable domain in full (rest from reference TRBV29-1 and TRBJ1-2): SAVISQKPSRDICQRGTSLTIQCQVDSQVTMMFWYRQQPGQSLTLIATANQGSEATYESGFVIDKFPISRPNLTFSTLTVSNMSPEDSSIYLCSVEETRVMKGYTFGSGTRLTVV.

This chain uses TRBV4-3 with TRBJ1-2; no clear D gene. Germline assignment: CDR1 LGHNA and CDR2 YSLEER. Trimming removed 0 bases at V and 2 bases at J, with 7 bases between. The CDR3 runs to 14 residues. The CDR3 DNA sequence: TGCGCCAGCAGCCAAGAGATGGCAAACTATGGCTACACCTTC. This gives the protein CASSQEMANYGYTF.

The chain recombines TRBV20-1 with TRBJ2-7; D gene ambiguous. Germline loops: CDR1 DFQATT, CDR2 SNEGSKA (reference sequence). The CDR3 runs 12 residues. The V end was cut by 0 bases, the J end by 3 bases, with 6 bases between. As DNA, the CDR3 is TGCAGTGCTAGAGATGCCCGCTACGAGCAGTACTTC. It translates to CSARDARYEQYF.

The genes are TRBV24-1 and TRBJ2-5, with 7 positions matching TRBD1. Trimming at V came to 6 bases and at J to 3 bases, leaving 0 bases not matched to a gene. The CDR3 length is 12 residues. Germline V gene lookup returns CDR1 KGHDR and CDR2 SFDVKD. CDR3 sequence reads: CATSTGEETQYF. CDR3 bases: TGTGCCACCAGTACAGGGGAAGAGACCCAGTACTTC.

This clonotype was seen a handful of times. This sequence joins TRBV11-2 and TRBJ2-5, with TRBD1 as a possible D gene (5 bases). Germline CDR1 reads SGHAT; CDR2 reads FQNNGV. The CDR3 runs 14 residues. Deletions cut 4 bases from V and 1 base from J, with 10 bases between. The DNA for the CDR3 is TGTGCCAGCAGCTCCTGGGGCGGCCAAGAGACCCAGTACTTC. This sequence encodes CASSSWGGQETQYF.

Concerning this clonotype itself: Its ends do not fully match the called genes, so a read error is possible. This chain connects TRBV10-3 to TRBJ1-1; 8 bases are shared with TRBD1. The CDR3 is made up of 14 amino acids. Germline lookup yields CDR1 ENHRY and CDR2 SYGVKD. The CDR3 sequence is CASSRGQDFKRAFF. CDR3 nucleotide sequence: TGTGCCAGCAGTCGGGGACAGGACTTCAAAAGAGCTTTCTTT.

This clonotype was detected ten times or more. This chain links TRBV25-1 with TRBJ2-7, with D possibly being TRBD1 or TRBD2 (7 bases each). This CDR3 has 15 residues. V lost 2 bases and J 4 bases, leaving 15 bases between the germline ends. The germline gives CDR1 MGHDK, CDR2 SYGVNS. CDR3 bases: TGTGCCAGCAGTGAAGGGGAGGGGGCCCTGTACGAGCAGTACTTC. Its protein product is CASSEGEGALYEQYF.

This clonotype has more than one count but fewer than ten. In DNA form, the CDR3 reads TGTGCCAGCACCTGGACTGGAGGTTACGAGCAGTACTTC. Translated, it gives CASTWTGGYEQYF. The chain employs TRBV18 and TRBJ2-7; a possible D gene is TRBD2 (5 bases). This CDR3 has 13 residues. The V and J ends lost 8 bases and 4 bases respectively, with 15 bases between them. CDR1 is KGHSH and CDR2 is LQKENI in the germline V gene.

The V gene is TRBV7-2, the J gene TRBJ1-5; D ambiguous. V dropped 4 bases and J dropped 4 bases, with 14 bases sitting between them. Germline V lookup: CDR1 SGHTA, CDR2 FQGNSA. CDR3 length: 15 residues. CDR3 in DNA: TGTGCCAGCAGCTCGTTGGTAGGCGGTAATCAGCCCCAGCATTTT. Residues: CASSSLVGGNQPQHF.

The J gene is TRBJ1-5, the V gene TRBV13; 9 nucleotides align to TRBD1. The germline CDR1 and CDR2 sequences are PRHDT and FYEKMQ (reference sequence). The CDR3 extends over 17 amino acids. Germline trimming cut 3 bases from V and 4 bases from J; bases unmatched to any gene: 10. For the CDR3, the DNA is TGTGCCAGCAGCTTGGGGGACAGGGAAGACAAAAATCAGCCCCAGCATTTT. Translated, it gives CASSLGDREDKNQPQHF.

The chain is built from TRBV6-2 or TRBV6-3 and TRBJ1-1; no reliable D call. Germline V gives CDR1 MNHEY, CDR2 SVGEGT. This CDR3 has 12 amino acids. V lost 0 bases, J lost 13 bases, and 12 bases lay in between. CDR3 residues: CASSYSTAANFF. The CDR3 DNA follows: TGTGCCAGCAGTTACTCGACGGCTGCTAATTTCTTT.

This clonotype has just a few counts. The chain links TRBV10-3 to TRBJ2-2; no clear D gene. V lost 0 bases to trimming and J lost 1 base, with 6 bases between them. The CDR3 is 15 amino acids. The germline gives CDR1 ENHRY, CDR2 SYGVKD. The CDR3 is CAISESSRNTGELFF. The CDR3 DNA reads TGTGCCATCAGTGAGTCGAGCAGGAACACCGGGGAGCTGTTTTTT.

CDR3 sequence: CSVDDGGTAYGYTF. For the CDR3, the DNA is TGCAGCGTTGACGACGGGGGGACAGCCTATGGCTACACCTTC. V and J are TRBV29-1 and TRBJ1-2; TRBD1 agrees at 7 bases. Looked up from germline, CDR1 is SQVTM and CDR2 is ANQGSEA. Losses at the gene ends were 3 bases for V and 4 bases for J; bases not matched to a gene: 8. The CDR3 contains 14 residues.

This clonotype came up a few times. The rearrangement joins TRBV6-5 to TRBJ2-5, with TRBD2 identical over 7 bases. The trim removed 5 bases at V and 5 bases at J, leaving 5 bases unmatched. The CDR3 covers 13 residues. CDR1 is MNHEY and CDR2 is SVGAGI in the germline V gene. CDR3 in amino acids: CASSSGEKETQYF. In nucleotides, the CDR3 is TGTGCCAGCAGTAGCGGGGAGAAGGAGACCCAGTACTTC.

The rearrangement uses TRBV19 and TRBJ1-1; a weak D match, TRBD1 (5 bases). Trimming took 5 bases from V and 6 from J, leaving 13 bases between them. The CDR3 consists of 13 residues. Germline assignment: CDR1 LNHDA and CDR2 SQIVND (reference sequence). The CDR3 region has the DNA TGTGCCAGTAGTTCGAGGGCGGGGGCTGAAGCTTTCTTT. Translating gives CASSSRAGAEAFF.

There are many counts of this clonotype. The chain joins TRBV10-3 to TRBJ1-1; D possibly corresponds to TRBD1 (6 bases). V lost 4 bases and J 2 bases, leaving 8 bases between the germline ends. Germline V CDR1 and CDR2: ENHRY, SYGVKD. The CDR3 length is 13 residues. The CDR3 loop reads CAISGTVNTEAFF. The CDR3 nucleotides are TGTGCCATCAGTGGGACAGTTAACACTGAAGCTTTCTTT.

The V and J genes are TRBV6-5 and TRBJ1-1; D might be TRBD1 (6 bases). CDR3 length: 13 amino acids. The V end lost 7 bases, the J end lost 3 bases, and 12 bases lay between the germline ends. Germline values: CDR1 MNHEY, CDR2 SVGAGI. The CDR3 sequence: CASKRDTYTEAFF. The CDR3 DNA follows: TGTGCCAGCAAGCGGGACACATACACTGAAGCTTTCTTT.

The chain links TRBV28 to TRBJ1-1; D not resolved. The CDR3 loop spans 13 amino acids. Trimming took off 7 bases at V and 1 base at J, with 10 bases between the two ends. In germline, CDR1 is MDHEN, CDR2 SYDVKM. The CDR3 region is CASTGRSNTEAFF. The CDR3 region has the DNA TGTGCCAGCACCGGACGTTCGAACACTGAAGCTTTCTTT.

This clonotype was seen ten or more times. The gene calls are TRBV10-3 and TRBJ2-7; 9 nucleotides agree with TRBD1. V was clipped by 3 bases and J by 5 bases; unmatched bases: 8. The CDR3 length is 15 residues. Germline assignment: CDR1 ENHRY and CDR2 SYGVKD. The CDR3 loop is CAISDPGTGWDEQYF. In DNA, the CDR3 is TGTGCCATCAGTGATCCCGGGACAGGGTGGGACGAGCAGTACTTC.

This clonotype occurred many times. The gene calls are TRBV29-1 and TRBJ1-1, with no clear D. Germline loops: CDR1 SQVTM, CDR2 ANQGSEA. The CDR3 has 15 amino acids. V was trimmed by 4 bases and J by 0 bases, leaving 15 bases between them. The CDR3 DNA reads TGCAGCGTTGGGTCGGGTGGGATCATGAACACTGAAGCTTTCTTT. It translates to CSVGSGGIMNTEAFF.

The chain carries TRBV7-9 and TRBJ2-5; D is ambiguous. The V and J ends lost 5 bases and 9 bases respectively, with 13 bases between them. The V gene's germline CDR1 is SEHNR and CDR2 FQNEAQ (reference sequence). The CDR3 runs 12 residues. CDR3 coding DNA: TGTGCCAGCAGCCCGTTTGGCCAGCCCCAGTACTTC. This sequence encodes CASSPFGQPQYF.

This clonotype appeared many times. The chain links TRBV7-2 to TRBJ1-4; D gene unclear. V shed 2 bases and J shed 0 bases, with 10 bases lying between them. Germline CDR1 is SGHTA and CDR2 is FQGNSA. There are 16 residues in the CDR3. The CDR3 loop reads CASSLRAGTTNEKLFF. The CDR3 nucleotides read TGTGCCAGCAGCTTACGGGCGGGCACAACTAATGAAAAACTGTTTTTT.

The rearrangement uses TRBV2 and TRBJ1-2; D not resolved. V was trimmed by 8 bases and J by 5 bases, leaving 27 bases between them. Looked up from germline, CDR1 is SNHLY and CDR2 is FYNNEI. The CDR3 covers 17 residues. The CDR3 loop is CASPEGLLRFPRYGYTF. In DNA, the CDR3 is TGTGCCAGCCCGGAAGGGCTTTTGAGATTCCCGCGATATGGCTACACCTTC.

There are a few counts of this clonotype. V is TRBV20-1 and J is TRBJ1-4, with D perhaps TRBD1 (5 bases). The CDR3 runs to 16 residues. The germline gives CDR1 DFQATT, CDR2 SNEGSKA (reference sequence). The V end lost 4 bases, the J end lost 8 bases, and 23 bases lay between the germline ends. The CDR3 sequence: CSATGSSGLVVEKLFF. The CDR3 bases are TGCAGTGCTACCGGTTCCTCGGGACTCGTGGTAGAAAAACTGTTTTTT.

This clonotype occurred many times. The CDR3 DNA follows: TGTGCCAGCAGCTTACCTACGGGGGGCGCGTACGAGCAGTACTTC. This codes for CASSLPTGGAYEQYF. J is TRBJ2-7 and V is TRBV7-2; D might be TRBD2 (7 bases). The germline CDR1 and CDR2 sequences are SGHTA and FQGNSA. Trimming took off 2 bases at V and 4 bases at J, with 15 bases between the two ends. The CDR3 length is 15 residues.

The CDR3 loop reads CASSATSGSGEKLFF. DNA for the CDR3: TGTGCCAGCAGCGCCACTAGCGGGAGCGGTGAAAAACTGTTTTTT. The chain has TRBV9 and TRBJ1-4, with no clear D. The CDR3 has 15 residues. Germline values: CDR1 SGDLS, CDR2 YYNGEE. V gave up 3 bases and J gave up 7 bases, with 16 bases separating them.

V and J are TRBV9 and TRBJ2-2; 8 bases align to TRBD1. V gave up 0 bases and J gave up 3 bases; unmatched junction bases: 7. The germline CDR1 and CDR2 sequences are SGDLS and YYNGEE. The CDR3 is 17 residues long. CDR3 amino acids: CASSVGSQGAYTGELFF. CDR3 sequence (DNA): TGTGCCAGCAGCGTAGGAAGCCAGGGGGCCTACACCGGGGAGCTGTTTTTT.

This clonotype was observed many times. The V gene is TRBV7-2, the J gene TRBJ2-5, with 9 positions matching TRBD2. The CDR3 spans 16 residues. The ends lost 5 bases at V and 5 bases at J; junction bases unmatched: 12. Germline lookup yields CDR1 SGHTA and CDR2 FQGNSA. In nucleotides, the CDR3 is TGTGCCAGCAGCCCCGATAGCGGGGGAGGCGGGGAGACCCAGTACTTC. Protein product: CASSPDSGGGGETQYF.

A word on this clonotype: One junction end disagrees with the germline gene, perhaps due to a read error. V gene TRBV19 combines with J gene TRBJ1-1; D perhaps matches TRBD1 (5 bases). Germline CDR1 LNHDA, CDR2 SQIVND (reference sequence). The CDR3 has 14 residues. CDR3 residues: CASGIQGVNTEAFF. Written as DNA, the CDR3 is TGTGCCAGTGGTATTCAGGGAGTGAACACTGAAGCTTTCTTT.